The clone carrying this T cell receptor (beta chain) showed up many times. One entry per CDR3 protein results from TCRdb running MiXCR on the RT-PCR reads. This sample yields hundreds of thousands of distinct CDR3 sequences, of which more than 13% are seen a single time; 3% to 4.5% belongs to the top ten. Germline assignment: CDR1 MNHEY and CDR2 SVGAGI. Trimming shortened V by 7 bases and J by 9 bases, and 19 bases separated the two germline ends. The CDR3 is 15 amino acids. Material: memory CD4+ T cells from blood. The V and J genes are TRBV6-5 and TRBJ1-6; D may be TRBD1 (5 bases). This receptor was taken from a female donor in good health, serving as a healthy control. CDR3 region: CASTGGTGLRSPLHF. The CDR3 DNA reads as TGTGCCAGCACCGGAGGGACGGGTCTTCGTTCACCCCTCCACTTT.